A single sample is the source of the 2 T cell receptor beta chains below, sequenced in a study of technical replicates of blood from a few donors. Repertoires were generated with immunoSEQ multiplex PCR, while TCRdb's copy carries only in-frame clones and drops some. The data contain 55,000 to 70,000 clones, about 90% of them seen just once; the ten biggest clones take up about 5%. The sequenced sample was PBMCs. The receptors were gathered from a human donor in good health. Some clones in this sample may be carry-over from other donors' samples.

J is TRBJ1-2 and V is TRBV6-6; tentatively, D is TRBD1 (5 bases). The CDR3 is 14 residues long. Germline V gene data show CDR1 as MNHNY and CDR2 as SVGAGI (reference sequence). Trimming left V 5 bases short and J 4 bases short, with 14 bases between. The CDR3 sequence is CASSPIDSFYGYTF. The CDR3 DNA reads as TGTGCCAGCAGTCCTATTGACAGTTTCTATGGCTACACCTTC.

The V and J genes are TRBV1 and TRBJ2-7; no DNA check was done on the table's D call, TRBD2. TRBV1 is tagged as a pseudogene. The CDR3 has 15 residues. The CDR3 DNA follows: TGCACCAGCAGCCACCGACTAGCGGGGACCTACGAGCAGTACTTC. Its protein is CTSSHRLAGTYEQYF.